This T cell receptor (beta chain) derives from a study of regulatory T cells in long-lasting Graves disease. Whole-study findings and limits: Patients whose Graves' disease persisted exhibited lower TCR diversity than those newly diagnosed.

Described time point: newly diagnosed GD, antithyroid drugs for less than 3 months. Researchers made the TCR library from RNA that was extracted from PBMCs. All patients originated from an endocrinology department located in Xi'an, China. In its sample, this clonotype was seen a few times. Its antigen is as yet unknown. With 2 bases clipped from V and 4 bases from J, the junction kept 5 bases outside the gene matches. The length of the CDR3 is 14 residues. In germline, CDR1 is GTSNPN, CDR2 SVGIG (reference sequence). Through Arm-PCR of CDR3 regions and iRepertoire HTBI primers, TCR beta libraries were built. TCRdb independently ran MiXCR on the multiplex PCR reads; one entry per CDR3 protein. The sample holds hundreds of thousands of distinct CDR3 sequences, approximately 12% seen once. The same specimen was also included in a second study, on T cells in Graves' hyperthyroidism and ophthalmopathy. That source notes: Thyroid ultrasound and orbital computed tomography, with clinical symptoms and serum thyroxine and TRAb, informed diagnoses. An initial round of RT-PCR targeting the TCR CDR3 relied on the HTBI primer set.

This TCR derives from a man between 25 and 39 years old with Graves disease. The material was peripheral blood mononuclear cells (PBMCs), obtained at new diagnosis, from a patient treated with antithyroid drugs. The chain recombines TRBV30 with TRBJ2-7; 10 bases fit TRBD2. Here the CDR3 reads CAWSRTSGDYEQYF. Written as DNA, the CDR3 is TGTGCCTGGAGTCGGACTAGCGGAGATTACGAGCAGTACTTC.